A selection of T cell receptor beta chains follows, all from one sample in a study of blood T cell repertoires in COVID-19. Repertoires were generated with immunoSEQ multiplex PCR, while TCRdb's copy carries only in-frame clones and drops some. The repertoire holds about 94,000 clones, 80% seen once, with under 20% in the top ten. Material for sequencing was peripheral blood. The origin of the receptors is a human donor in a cohort sampled during active COVID-19. Both conserved end residues are part of each CDR3. The D gene is left open where the match is weak. Expanded clones are given a class, and other clones once, few, many or no size at all.

V,size,D,J,CDR3,DNA
TRBV4-1,-,-,TRBJ2-7,CASSQDTGVHEQYF,TGCGCCAGCAGCCAAGATACCGGGGTCCACGAGCAGTACTTC
TRBV24-1,-,TRBD2,TRBJ2-3,CATSFTSGRGDTQYF,TGTGCCACCAGTTTTACTAGCGGGAGAGGGGATACGCAGTATTTT
TRBV10-3,-,-,TRBJ1-2,CAISGDILTNGYTF,TGTGCCATCAGTGGGGACATACTAACTAATGGCTACACCTTC
TRBV30,-,-,TRBJ1-6,CAWSVDPRGGSPLHF,TGTGCCTGGAGTGTCGATCCCAGGGGAGGGTCACCCCTCCACTTT
TRBV4-2,once,TRBD2,TRBJ2-1,CASSQGAGGTYNEQFF,TGTGCCAGCAGCCAAGGGGCGGGAGGGACCTACAATGAGCAGTTCTTC
TRBV5-1,few,TRBD2,TRBJ2-1,CASSRTSEAYNEQFF,TGCGCCAGCAGCCGAACTAGCGAAGCCTACAATGAGCAGTTCTTC
TRBV14,-,-,TRBJ2-2,CASSQEAESNTGELFF,TGTGCCAGCAGCCAGGAGGCCGAATCGAACACCGGGGAGCTGTTTTTT
TRBV7-9,few,-,TRBJ1-1,CASSLSGALRTEAFF,TGTGCCAGCAGCTTGTCAGGGGCTCTACGCACTGAAGCTTTCTTT
TRBV5-6,few,-,TRBJ2-7,CASSPQGIGEQYF,TGTGCCAGCAGCCCACAGGGCATCGGGGAGCAGTACTTC
TRBV4-2,-,-,TRBJ2-1,CASSPSGREQFF,TGTGCCAGCAGCCCCAGCGGACGCGAGCAGTTCTTC
TRBV30,-,TRBD1,TRBJ2-7,CAWRVPGTGVRAGTYEQYF,TGTGCCTGGAGGGTCCCGGGGACAGGGGTTCGAGCGGGAACCTACGAGCAGTACTTC
TRBV28,-,TRBD1,TRBJ1-1,CASSLGGQGGTEAFF,TGTGCCAGCAGTTTGGGGGGACAGGGAGGCACTGAAGCTTTCTTT
TRBV20-1,-,-,TRBJ1-5,CSASFSRGDQPQHF,TGCAGTGCTAGTTTTTCCAGGGGCGATCAGCCCCAGCATTTT
TRBV30,-,-,TRBJ2-2,CAWSVSGVGELFF,TGTGCCTGGAGTGTATCGGGGGTCGGGGAGCTGTTTTTT
TRBV28,-,TRBD2,TRBJ2-2,CASSLYYREANTGELFF,TGTGCCAGCAGTCTCTATTACCGGGAGGCGAACACCGGGGAGCTGTTTTTT
TRBV11-2,-,TRBD2,TRBJ2-5,CASSHFSVAGGGETQYF,TGTGCCAGCAGCCACTTCTCCGTAGCGGGAGGGGGGGAGACCCAGTACTTC
TRBV6-5,once,-,TRBJ2-7,CASSPTISYEQYF,TGTGCCAGCAGCCCGACTATTTCCTACGAGCAGTACTTC
TRBV10-3,-,-,TRBJ2-1,CAIRLGGSYNEQFF,TGTGCCATCCGTCTAGGCGGCTCCTACAATGAGCAGTTCTTC
TRBV6-2/TRBV6-3,-,-,TRBJ2-3,CASSRSGTPELTDTQYF,TGTGCCAGCAGTAGATCCGGGACACCCGAATTAACAGATACGCAGTATTTT
TRBV28,once,TRBD2,TRBJ2-7,CASPPSGVSSYEQYF,TGTGCCAGCCCCCCTAGCGGGGTAAGCTCCTACGAGCAGTACTTC
TRBV7-8,-,-,TRBJ1-5,CASSLVINQPQHF,TGTGCCAGCAGCTTAGTTATTAATCAGCCCCAGCATTTT
TRBV6-5,-,-,TRBJ1-5,CASSWGVNQPQHF,TGTGCCAGCAGTTGGGGGGTCAATCAGCCCCAGCATTTT
TRBV7-8,few,TRBD2,TRBJ2-2,CASSLGIAGSNTGELFF,TGTGCCAGCAGCTTAGGGATAGCGGGATCGAACACCGGGGAGCTGTTTTTT
TRBV25-1,-,-,TRBJ1-2,CATTVSGGYGYTF,TGTGCCACCACAGTGTCTGGAGGCTATGGCTACACCTTC
TRBV5-1,-,TRBD1,TRBJ2-7,CASSSSGTATYEQYF,TGCGCCAGCAGCTCCTCAGGGACAGCCACCTACGAGCAGTACTTC
TRBV7-9,-,TRBD1,TRBJ1-1,CASSFGGQGGNTEAFF,TGTGCCAGCAGCTTCGGGGGACAGGGGGGCAACACTGAAGCTTTCTTT
TRBV7-9,-,TRBD1,TRBJ2-7,CASSARDRDHFEQYF,TGTGCCAGCAGCGCCCGGGACAGGGATCACTTCGAGCAGTACTTC
TRBV29-1,once,-,TRBJ2-7,CSVEGPSYEQYF,TGCAGCGTGGAGGGACCCTCCTACGAGCAGTACTTC
TRBV12-5,-,-,TRBJ1-1,CASGLGTGLNTEAFF,TGTGCTAGTGGTTTGGGAACCGGGTTAAACACTGAAGCTTTCTTT
TRBV30,-,-,TRBJ1-6,CAWSVGDSNSPLHF,TGTGCCTGGAGTGTAGGAGACAGTAATTCACCCCTCCACTTT
TRBV9,-,TRBD2,TRBJ2-7,CASSGGTSGIYEQYF,TGTGCCAGCAGCGGGGGGACTAGCGGAATCTACGAGCAGTACTTC
TRBV2,-,TRBD1,TRBJ1-6,CASSESGTGSSPLHF,TGTGCCAGCAGTGAAAGTGGGACAGGGAGCTCACCCCTCCACTTT
TRBV18,-,TRBD2,TRBJ2-1,CASSPSYDGRGGNEQFF,TGTGCCAGCTCACCATCTTACGACGGGAGGGGGGGCAATGAGCAGTTCTTC
TRBV10-3,-,-,TRBJ1-2,CAILRGGNYGYTF,TGTGCCATCCTACGGGGGGGGAACTATGGCTACACCTTC
TRBV28,once,-,TRBJ1-1,CAGTTGMNTEAFF,TGTGCCGGGACGACAGGAATGAACACTGAAGCTTTCTTT
TRBV10-3,-,-,TRBJ1-2,CAISESRGVYGYTF,TGTGCCATCAGTGAGTCACGCGGGGTCTATGGCTACACCTTC
TRBV28,-,-,TRBJ1-1,CASTRGRAGNTEAFF,TGTGCCAGCACTAGAGGGCGGGCAGGGAACACTGAAGCTTTCTTT
TRBV2,few,TRBD1,TRBJ1-2,CASGTAVGGYTF,TGTGCCAGCGGGACAGCGGTCGGCGGCTACACCTTC
TRBV6-5,-,TRBD1,TRBJ1-2,CASGTAFYGYTF,TGTGCCAGCGGGACAGCCTTCTATGGCTACACCTTC
TRBV28,-,-,TRBJ1-5,CASSYRLGNQPQHF,TGTGCCAGCAGTTACAGGTTGGGCAATCAGCCCCAGCATTTT
TRBV29-1,-,-,TRBJ2-7,CSVEETVSSYEQYF,TGCAGCGTTGAAGAGACAGTATCCTCCTACGAGCAGTACTTC
TRBV5-1,-,TRBD1,TRBJ1-4,CASSLAGTGEKLFF,TGCGCCAGCAGCTTGGCCGGGACAGGGGAGAAACTGTTTTTT
TRBV19,-,-,TRBJ2-7,CASTTSAGRGNEQYF,TGTGCCAGTACCACGTCGGCGGGCAGAGGGAACGAGCAGTACTTC